This T cell receptor beta chain was recovered during a study of identical twins' blood T cells. Study observations and caveats: Each donor's most abundant TCRbeta clonotypes shared more CDR3 sequences with her twin than unrelated donors.

The CDR3 spans 12 residues. The V gene's germline CDR1 is SGHDN and CDR2 FVKESK. The table lists this clonotype with many counts. No antigen is known for it. At one boundary the junction diverges from the germline segment, which might be a read error. Libraries were made from RNA as TCR cDNA, using a modified protocol. Via MiXCR, TCRdb re-called the 5' RACE reads, giving one row per CDR3 protein. The table shows roughly 340,000 distinct CDR3 sequences, with about 28% occurring only once. This sequence originates from a woman aged 18 to 55 in good health. This chain links TRBV14 with TRBJ2-5; D unclear. Sequenced material: PBMCs. The CDR3 DNA is TGCGCCAGCAGCCAAGTAGGAGAGACCCAGTACTTC. It codes for CASSQVGETQYF.